This T cell receptor (beta chain) was identified during a study of metastatic and nonmetastatic thyroid tumors. Study in general: Repertoires were compared across blood and tumor or nodule tissue from malignant and benign thyroid patients.

Original methodology: Between-group CDR3 differences, defined by clinicopathological status, yielded a distant-metastasis classifier for papillary thyroid cancer. TCRdb reassembled clones from the PCR reads with MiXCR. The V and J calls were not made by the authors but by TCRdb's processing. The table records over 30,000 clones, about 32% of them present only once. There were no patients who had received any treatment before thyroid surgery. Germline V gene sequence: CDR1 SEHNR, CDR2 FQNEAQ (reference sequence). J was trimmed by 5 bases and V by 3 bases; bases with no gene match: 4. This CDR3 region has 13 residues.

The sequence was collected from a female donor with papillary thyroid cancer or a benign thyroid nodule (not recorded which). Some clones in this sample may be carry-over from other donors' samples. Input material: tumor tissue. The V call is TRBV7-9, the J call TRBJ2-7; the match to TRBD1 covers 7 bases. CDR3 sequence: CASSFGQADEQYF. For the CDR3, the DNA is TGTGCCAGCAGCTTTGGACAGGCCGACGAGCAGTACTTC.